This T cell receptor beta chain was recovered during a study of blood T cells in healthy people across ages (dated by TCRdb to between 2014 and 2017). About the investigation overall: In model experiments, template switching captured roughly one uniquely barcoded TCR beta cDNA molecule for every two T cells. Age-related changes in TCR beta repertoire diversity were measured in the study by deep sequencing normalized with unique cDNA molecular identifiers. Donors were grouped into four age groups: young (average roughly 16 years), middle-aged (39), aged (roughly 62) and long-lived (82). To avoid experimental bias, donors of different ages were spread randomly across the sequencing lanes. Using the same blood draw, the study looked at two additional independent replicas of 1 million unique cDNA reads for two donors, one aged 18 to 30 and the other aged 80 or older.

The study at large found these results: As age increased, observed TCR beta diversity per million T cells dropped in a roughly linear way, and a significant reduction was already evident by age about 40. The CMV infection status of donors was not known, potentially confounding age-related changes in expanded clonotypes. Bulk unsorted PBMC profiling prevented conclusive comparison of naive and antigen-experienced compartments. Estimates of total diversity from one million sequenced T cells were regarded as lower bounds and underestimates. The percentage of naive T cells measured by flow cytometry correlated strongly with observed TCR beta diversity. The long-lived group showed more naive CD4+ T cells, fewer expanded clones and increased TCR diversity than the aged group, suggesting age selection.

Worth noting for this clonotype: Its antigen is not yet known. The record has no base qualities; no much larger clone is one base away.

The donors were 40 or so Caucasian individuals from Russia, aged about 6 to 100 years, who were systemically healthy. Each donor gave approximately 9.3 milliliters of peripheral blood, collected into EDTA-treated Vacutainer tubes. Ficoll-Paque density-gradient centrifugation was used to isolate PBMCs, with at least 6.5 million per sample. Total RNA was extracted from PBMCs with Trizol reagent, with at least 5 micrograms obtained per sample. For every donor, an aliquot of PBMCs went through flow cytometry to measure the percentages of naive CD45RAhigh/CD27high T cells. Library generation was performed with 5' RACE. Sequencing instrument: Illumina HiSeq 2500. A second PCR of about 7 to 12 cycles was run with a J-beta primer mix and a sample-barcoded 5' primer. A template-switch 5' adaptor carrying 12 random nucleotides introduced a unique molecular identifier onto each TCR beta cDNA molecule. At least 2.5 million CDR3-containing paired-end reads were obtained from each sample. First-strand cDNA synthesis was performed from all RNA using the Mint cDNA synthesis kit, with priming by a TRBC-specific oligonucleotide. After uracil-DNA glycosylase treatment, a first 18-cycle PCR used universal primers M1SS and BC2_uni_R on all cDNA. The paper's processing steps were these. For normalization, 1 million high-quality reads were randomly selected from each sample, with every read carrying a distinct molecular identifier. Reads with shared molecular identifiers were discarded instead of being binned into consensus sequences. CDR3 identification, clonotype clustering and error correction used MiTCR with a Q25 quality threshold and the strictest error-elimination algorithm. A nonparametric unseen species model with Euler transformation was used to estimate lower-bound total TCR beta diversity. The public reads were run again by TCRdb, first through fastp at Q25 and then through MiXCR, and only productive beta chains were kept. Duplicate CDR3 protein sequences are folded into a single record with the most common DNA and genes. It is TCRdb's table, rather than the study itself, that gives the V and J calls and clone size. This sample is represented by around 650,000 distinct CDR3 sequences; approximately 40% of them were singletons. The ten largest make up around 30% of the sample.

The germline V gene (reference sequence) supplies CDR1 DFQATT and CDR2 SNEGSKA. Trimming takes 6 bases off V and 7 bases off J; junction bases not matched to a gene: 10. Including the terminal cysteine and phenylalanine, the CDR3 comprises 13 residues. CDR3 DNA is the only sequence kept; it has 39 bases, read in frame from the first base. Recombination linked TRBV20-1 to TRBJ2-3, and TRBD2 aligns with 7 junction nucleotides. The sequenced sample consisted of blood. The sequence derives from a man aged 80 or over in good health. The CDR3 region reads CSAPAAGMNTQYF. At the DNA level, the sequence is TGCAGTGCCCCGGCAGCGGGAATGAATACGCAGTATTTT.